These 21 T cell receptor beta chains were all obtained from the same sample, sequenced in a study of CD8+ T cells in alopecia areata. This sample's treatment: oral pan-JAK inhibitor, 5-10 mg twice daily. RNA extraction was followed by reverse transcription into cDNA, which acted as the sequencing template. The table came from immunoSEQ multiplex PCR; TCRdb's copy has only in-frame clones and leaves some out. The table includes approximately 90,000 clones, more than 65% detected once. The sequencing here drew on CD8+ T cells sorted from blood, taken at week 44, from a patient treated with tofacitinib. The receptors stem from a human donor with alopecia areata.

The chain combines TRBV10-3 with TRBJ2-1; 8 positions agree with TRBD2. Germline CDR1 and CDR2: ENHRY and SYGVKD. V lost 6 bases to trimming and J lost 6 bases; unmatched junction nucleotides: 4. The CDR3 loop spans 13 amino acids. The CDR3 loop is CAIRETSGNEQFF. For the CDR3, the DNA is TGTGCCATCAGGGAAACTAGCGGCAATGAGCAGTTCTTC.

CDR3 DNA sequence: TGTGCCAGCAGCCCGGGACAGGGGGTTGAAGCTTTCTTT. Its protein is CASSPGQGVEAFF. V usage is TRBV5-6 and J usage is TRBJ1-1; TRBD1 matches at 11 bases. From germline, CDR1 is SGHDT and CDR2 YYEEEE. V trimming: 4 bases; J trimming: 7 bases; junction bases outside the gene matches: 3. The CDR3 has 13 amino acids.

The chain links TRBV4-3 to TRBJ1-2; TRBD1 matches 8 bases. Germline trimming cut 0 bases from V and 6 bases from J; bases unmatched to any gene: 3. Per germline, CDR1 LGHNA and CDR2 YSLEER. CDR3 length: 14 amino acids. The CDR3 spells CASSQDTQGDGYTF. CDR3 nucleotide sequence: TGCGCCAGCAGCCAAGATACACAGGGGGATGGCTACACCTTC.

The chain employs TRBV30 and TRBJ1-1; no firm D call. Germline CDR1 and CDR2: GTSNPN and SVGIG (reference sequence). CDR3 length: 13 residues. V gave up 0 bases and J gave up 3 bases, with 8 bases separating them. This CDR3 reads CAWSVSVYTEAFF. CDR3 nucleotides: TGTGCCTGGAGTGTATCTGTATACACTGAAGCTTTCTTT.

The chain employs TRBV19 and TRBJ1-5, with a weak D call TRBD1 (5 bases). The V gene lost 5 bases and the J gene lost 2 bases, with 13 bases spanning the gap. The CDR3 spans 15 residues. Germline assignment: CDR1 LNHDA and CDR2 SQIVND (reference sequence). The CDR3 bases are TGTGCCAGTAGTGAATGGGGGGTTGGCAATCAGCCCCAGCATTTT. It specifies CASSEWGVGNQPQHF.

The genes are TRBV4-3 and TRBJ1-5, with a weak D call TRBD1 (6 bases). Germline V gene sequence: CDR1 LGHNA, CDR2 YSLEER. V was trimmed by 6 bases and J by 0 bases, leaving 12 bases between them. The CDR3 loop spans 15 amino acids. CDR3 nucleotide sequence: TGCGCCAGCAGTAAATACAGGGATAGCAATCAGCCCCAGCATTTT. It translates to CASSKYRDSNQPQHF.

The rearrangement links TRBV13 to TRBJ2-1; D uncertain. Germline V gives CDR1 PRHDT, CDR2 FYEKMQ (reference sequence). V shed 5 bases and J shed 0 bases, with 11 bases lying between them. This CDR3 comprises 15 residues. CDR3 in amino acids: CASSPQTGSYNEQFF. CDR3 bases: TGTGCCAGCAGCCCTCAGACTGGCTCCTACAATGAGCAGTTCTTC.

CDR3 residues: CARSCEGAGYTF. For the CDR3, the DNA is TGTGCCAGAAGCTGCGAGGGAGCCGGCTACACCTTC. The chain is built from TRBV5-3 and TRBJ1-2; D gene unclear. TRBV5-3 is marked as an open reading frame, function uncertain. CDR3 size: 12 residues. V dropped 3 bases and J dropped 8 bases, with 11 bases sitting between them.

This clone was counted a few times. The CDR3 DNA is TGTGCTAGTGGTTACGGTCGACAGCCCCAGCATTTT. Its protein is CASGYGRQPQHF. The V gene is TRBV12-5, the J gene TRBJ1-5; D is unresolved. CDR3 length: 12 amino acids. Germline V gene data show CDR1 as LGHNT and CDR2 as FRNRAP. V lost 4 bases, J lost 7 bases, and 8 bases lay in between.

The sample holds a few counts of this clone. The genes are TRBV4-2 and TRBJ2-6, with D unclear. The CDR3 totals 15 residues. V was pared by 4 bases and J by 2 bases, with 9 bases between. Germline CDR1 reads LGHNA; CDR2 reads YNFKEQ. The CDR3 nucleotides are TGTGCCAGCAGCCCTAGGGATACTGGGGCCAACGTCCTGACTTTC. Translated: CASSPRDTGANVLTF.

The CDR3 DNA sequence: TGTGCCAGCAGCCCCTCCTTAGGAGGATCAGACTACGAGCAGTACTTC. Protein: CASSPSLGGSDYEQYF. The chain links TRBV7-2 to TRBJ2-7, with D possibly being TRBD2 (5 bases). CDR3 length: 16 residues. Germline CDR1 reads SGHTA; CDR2 reads FQGNSA. The ends were cut back, 5 bases at V and 3 bases at J, with 20 bases in the middle.

The chain links TRBV27 to TRBJ2-5; D is perhaps TRBD1 (6 bases). The V end lost 2 bases, the J end lost 5 bases, and 12 bases lay between the germline ends. The CDR3 runs 14 residues. Germline V gene lookup returns CDR1 MNHEY and CDR2 SMNVEV (reference sequence). DNA for the CDR3: TGTGCCAGCAGTTTAATGGCAGGGGTCGAGACCCAGTACTTC. This codes for CASSLMAGVETQYF.

In this sample, this clone turned up a few times. V is TRBV7-3 and J is TRBJ1-1, with D perhaps matching TRBD1 (5 bases). V lost 7 bases to trimming and J lost 3 bases, with 15 bases between them. Germline V gene sequence: CDR1 SGHTA, CDR2 FQGTGA. CDR3 length equals 14 residues. The CDR3: CASIRGVKYTEAFF. CDR3 coding DNA: TGTGCCAGCATTCGGGGCGTCAAGTACACTGAAGCTTTCTTT.

The chain joins TRBV5-6 to TRBJ2-7; D uncertain. V dropped 0 bases and J dropped 2 bases, with 6 bases sitting between them. Germline assignment: CDR1 SGHDT and CDR2 YYEEEE. CDR3 length: 13 amino acids. CDR3 bases: TGTGCCAGCAGCTTGGCAGGACCCTACGAGCAGTACTTC. This gives the protein CASSLAGPYEQYF.

This clone has a handful of counts. The J gene is TRBJ1-1, the V gene TRBV4-1, with 9 bases aligning to TRBD1. Losses at the gene ends were 0 bases for V and 11 bases for J; bases not matched to a gene: 7. Germline V gene lookup returns CDR1 MGHRA and CDR2 YSYEKL. There are 14 residues in the CDR3. The DNA for the CDR3 is TGCGCCAGCAGCCAAGAAGGGACAGGGCGCCATGCTTTCTTT. It specifies CASSQEGTGRHAFF.

The chain carries TRBV19 and TRBJ1-1; D is undetermined. This CDR3 is built from 14 residues. The ends were cut back, 8 bases at V and 0 bases at J, with 13 bases in the middle. Germline loops: CDR1 LNHDA, CDR2 SQIVND (reference sequence). The CDR3 reads CASAPGSLNTEAFF. CDR3 coding DNA: TGTGCCAGTGCCCCGGGCAGTTTGAACACTGAAGCTTTCTTT.

This chain uses TRBV27 with TRBJ1-1; TRBD1 matches at 12 bases. J was trimmed by 1 base and V by 5 bases; bases with no gene match: 8. The germline gives CDR1 MNHEY, CDR2 SMNVEV (reference sequence). The CDR3 loop spans 17 amino acids. The CDR3 protein is CASSPGTGGFANTEAFF. CDR3 DNA sequence: TGTGCCAGCAGTCCCGGGACAGGGGGCTTTGCGAACACTGAAGCTTTCTTT.

This chain connects TRBV11-2 to TRBJ2-3; a weak D match, TRBD1 (6 bases). Looked up from germline, CDR1 is SGHAT and CDR2 is FQNNGV. This CDR3 is 14 amino acids long. Deletions cut 5 bases from V and 2 bases from J, with 11 bases between. In DNA form, the CDR3 reads TGTGCCAGCAGCAACCGGGACACCACAGATACGCAGTATTTT. It yields the protein CASSNRDTTDTQYF.

This clone was detected only a few times. This chain links TRBV2 with TRBJ1-5; no definite D call. This CDR3 region has 13 residues. Trimming stripped 7 bases from V and 3 bases from J, with 10 bases between. The germline CDR1 and CDR2 sequences are SNHLY and FYNNEI. CDR3 in amino acids: CASTLSPNQPQHF. The CDR3 region has the DNA TGTGCCAGCACCCTCAGCCCCAATCAGCCCCAGCATTTT.

The genes are TRBV7-9 and TRBJ2-3; D gene ambiguous. In germline, CDR1 is SEHNR, CDR2 FQNEAQ (reference sequence). CDR3 length: 13 residues. The germline V and J ends were trimmed by 5 bases and 0 bases, with 6 bases remaining between them. In DNA, the CDR3 is TGTGCCAGCAGCACGGTGAGCACAGATACGCAGTATTTT. It is translated as CASSTVSTDTQYF.

This sequence joins TRBV6-6 and TRBJ2-1; D gene ambiguous. V lost 5 bases and J lost 10, with 9 bases in between. Germline CDR1 reads MNHNY; CDR2 reads SVGAGI (reference sequence). The CDR3 has 11 residues. The CDR3 DNA reads TGTGCCAGCAGTCCTAACTCGGAGCAGTTCTTC. It specifies CASSPNSEQFF.